The rows below give T cell receptor beta chains drawn from one sample of a study of blood T cell repertoires in COVID-19. Method: immunoSEQ multiplex PCR; TCRdb's copy keeps in-frame clones and lacks some. The table lists 220,000 or so clones, around 88% of them singletons. The sample taken for sequencing was PBMCs or T cells enriched from blood (not recorded which). The source is a woman aged 50 to 60 who had recovered from COVID-19. Both conserved end residues are part of each CDR3. A D gene is named only where the DNA matches it firmly. Clone size appears in some rows only: once, few, many, or a class for an expanded clone.

J gene,clone size,V gene,D gene,CDR3 DNA,CDR3 protein
TRBJ1-1,.,TRBV3-1/TRBV3-2,.,TGTGCCAGCAGCCAAGATACTCCCGAAGCTTTCTTT,CASSQDTPEAFF
TRBJ2-1,.,TRBV5-1,.,TGCGCCAGCAGCTCCTCTGGGGGCACTACATACAATGAGCAGTTCTTC,CASSSSGGTTYNEQFF
TRBJ1-1,.,TRBV29-1,TRBD1,TGCAGCGTTGGGGACAGGGTGGAAGGCACTGAAGCTTTCTTT,CSVGDRVEGTEAFF
TRBJ1-2,.,TRBV11-3,.,TGTGCCAGCAGCTCCCAAGGGGCTGGCTATGGCTACACCTTC,CASSSQGAGYGYTF
TRBJ1-1,few,TRBV4-1,TRBD1,TGCGCCAGCAGCCAGGTCACCGGGACAGCTTTTACAAAGAACACTGAAGCTTTCTTT,CASSQVTGTAFTKNTEAFF
TRBJ1-1,once,TRBV7-2,.,TGTGCCAGCAGCACTAGCGAGAACACTGAAGCTTTCTTT,CASSTSENTEAFF
TRBJ2-3,.,TRBV5-1,TRBD2,TGCGCCAGCAGCTTGTGGCTAGCGGGAGGCACAGATACGCAGTATTTT,CASSLWLAGGTDTQYF
TRBJ2-7,.,TRBV11-3,TRBD1,TGTGCCAGCAGCCCCCGGACAGGCGGCAACTACGAGCAGTACTTC,CASSPRTGGNYEQYF
TRBJ2-7,few,TRBV4-3,.,TGCGCCAGCAGCCAAGGTCTGGGACTCTGGGGGGAGCAGTACTTC,CASSQGLGLWGEQYF
TRBJ1-2,.,TRBV11-1,TRBD1,TGTGCCAGCAGCTTGACAGGGGGCTATGGCTACACCTTC,CASSLTGGYGYTF
TRBJ1-1,.,TRBV19,.,TGTGCCAGTAGGCCTAGTAGGGGGAACACTGAAGCTTTCTTT,CASRPSRGNTEAFF
TRBJ1-1,.,TRBV15,.,TGTGCCACCAGCGTCCGACGGGGGGCTACTGAAGCTTTCTTT,CATSVRRGATEAFF
TRBJ2-7,.,TRBV18,.,TGTGCCAGCTCACCACCAGGTCTCGCGCGGAAAGTTTTCTCCTACGAGCAGTACTTC,CASSPPGLARKVFSYEQYF
TRBJ1-6,.,TRBV5-4,TRBD1,TGTGCCAGCAGAACTGGGACAGGGGCGGCTTCACCCCTCCACTTT,CASRTGTGAASPLHF
TRBJ1-1,.,TRBV6-5,.,TGTGCCAGCAGTCGACATAAAACGGCCACTGAAGCTTTCTTT,CASSRHKTATEAFF
TRBJ2-7,.,TRBV9,TRBD2,TGTGCCAGCAGCGTAGGGGAGGGGAGGAGCTCCTACGAGCAGTACTTC,CASSVGEGRSSYEQYF
TRBJ1-3,.,TRBV25-1,TRBD1,TGTGCCAGCGCCAAACAGGGGGACTCTGGAAACACCATATATTTT,CASAKQGDSGNTIYF
TRBJ1-1,.,TRBV30,.,TGTGCCTGGAGTGCCTCCAGGAACACTGAAGCTTTCTTT,CAWSASRNTEAFF
TRBJ1-4,.,TRBV5-1,.,TGCGCCAGCAGCTTGGCAGGGAATGAAAAACTGTTTTTT,CASSLAGNEKLFF
TRBJ2-1,.,TRBV2,.,TGTGCCAGCAGCCGTCCGGGCAACCGGGACTACAATGAGCAGTTCTTC,CASSRPGNRDYNEQFF
TRBJ2-5,.,TRBV7-6,TRBD2,TGTGCCAGCAGCCCTACGACTAGCGTCTATGCTCAAGAGACCCAGTACTTC,CASSPTTSVYAQETQYF
TRBJ2-7,.,TRBV7-2,.,TGTGCCAGCAGAGGACAGCGGAGCTCCTACGAGCAGTACTTC,CASRGQRSSYEQYF
TRBJ2-7,.,TRBV5-1,TRBD1,TGCGCCAGCAGCTTTCAGGGGGTAAACGAGCAGTACTTC,CASSFQGVNEQYF
TRBJ2-3,.,TRBV29-1,.,TGCAGCGTTGAATCCCTAGACCACACAGATACGCAGTATTTT,CSVESLDHTDTQYF
TRBJ1-3,.,TRBV6-5,TRBD1,TGTGCCAGCAGTATGGGACAGCGTTTCCCCATATATTTT,CASSMGQRFPIYF
TRBJ1-1,few,TRBV7-2,.,TGTGCCAGCAGCTTAGAAGCGAGCGCCACTGAAGCTTTCTTT,CASSLEASATEAFF
TRBJ1-5,.,TRBV2,.,TGTGCCAGCAGTGAAGCCGACTGGGTTAGGAATCAGCCCCAGCATTTT,CASSEADWVRNQPQHF
TRBJ2-1,.,TRBV4-1,.,TGCGCCAGCAGCCTTAGATCCGTGGGGAGAACTCCCTACAATGAGCAGTTCTTC,CASSLRSVGRTPYNEQFF
TRBJ1-2,.,TRBV7-8,.,TGTGCCAGCAGCTCTAGAGGGCGGGGTGCAGGGTCCAACTATGGCTACACCTTC,CASSSRGRGAGSNYGYTF
TRBJ1-4,.,TRBV12-3/TRBV12-4,.,TGTGCCAGCAGTTCACTCTATAATGAAAAACTGTTTTTT,CASSSLYNEKLFF
TRBJ2-7,.,TRBV28,.,TGTGCCAGCAGTTTATACATCTCCACAGTTTTGCCCGCGTCCTACGAGCAGTACTTC,CASSLYISTVLPASYEQYF
TRBJ1-2,.,TRBV28,TRBD1,TGTGCCAGCAGCCTCGGGACAGCCAACTATGGCTACACCTTC,CASSLGTANYGYTF
TRBJ1-4,.,TRBV7-2,TRBD1,TGTGCCAGCAGCTTGGGACAGGCTTCTGTAAAACTGTTTTTT,CASSLGQASVKLFF
TRBJ2-5,.,TRBV7-2,TRBD2,TGTGCCAGCAGCTTGACTAGCGGGGGGGCCCAAGAGACCCAGTACTTC,CASSLTSGGAQETQYF
TRBJ1-1,.,TRBV4-3,TRBD1,TGCGCCAGCAGCCAGTCACCACAGGGGGGGGCCACTGAAGCTTTCTTT,CASSQSPQGGATEAFF
TRBJ1-5,.,TRBV7-9,TRBD1,TGTGCCAGCAGCTTAGAGGACAGGGGCCTTCCCCAGCATTTT,CASSLEDRGLPQHF
TRBJ2-1,.,TRBV6-1,.,TGTGCCAGCAACAAGGACTTGGCCTACAATGAGCAGTTCTTC,CASNKDLAYNEQFF
TRBJ1-1,few,TRBV28,.,TGTGCCAGCAGTTTACGGGTGTCGGGGTCAGCTTTCTTT,CASSLRVSGSAFF
TRBJ1-2,.,TRBV12-2,.,TGTGCAAGTCGCTTAGATGACAGGGGAGCGTATGGCTACACCTTC,CASRLDDRGAYGYTF
TRBJ1-1,.,TRBV28,.,TGTGCCAGCAGAGGGGGGGGGAACACTGAAGCTTTCTTT,CASRGGGNTEAFF
TRBJ1-5,.,TRBV3-1/TRBV3-2,.,TGTGCCAGCAGCCCGCGCGGCGGGGGACAGCCCCAGCATTTT,CASSPRGGGQPQHF
TRBJ2-7,.,TRBV4-1,.,TGCGCCAGCAGTCGACTGCTCGACAGAATCTCCTACGAGCAGTACTTC,CASSRLLDRISYEQYF
TRBJ2-1,.,TRBV29-1,TRBD1,TGCAGCCAGACTGGGGACAGGGGGTCCAATGAGCAGTTCTTC,CSQTGDRGSNEQFF
TRBJ2-5,.,TRBV27,.,TGTGCCAGCAGTCCAATAGTCTCGGAGACCCAGTACTTC,CASSPIVSETQYF
TRBJ1-2,.,TRBV6-1,TRBD1,TGTGCCAGCAGTGAAGGCTGGACAGGGAACTATGGCTACACCTTC,CASSEGWTGNYGYTF
TRBJ1-2,.,TRBV28,.,TGTGCCAGCAGTTTATGGGGGGAGGACTCCTATGGCTACACCTTC,CASSLWGEDSYGYTF
TRBJ1-2,.,TRBV4-1,.,TGCGCCAGCAGCCAAGCCTTCGTCGGGGAAGCGGACACCTTC,CASSQAFVGEADTF
TRBJ1-5,.,TRBV4-3,TRBD1,TGCGCCAGCAGCCAAGGTGCAGGGGGGACAGGCCAGCCCCAGCATTTT,CASSQGAGGTGQPQHF
TRBJ2-1,once,TRBV5-1,TRBD1,TGCGCCAGCAGCAGCCGGGACAGGGCTTACAATGAGCAGTTCTTC,CASSSRDRAYNEQFF
TRBJ1-4,.,TRBV9,.,TGTGCCAGCAGCGTAGACGGGGGAACTAATGAAAAACTGTTTTTT,CASSVDGGTNEKLFF